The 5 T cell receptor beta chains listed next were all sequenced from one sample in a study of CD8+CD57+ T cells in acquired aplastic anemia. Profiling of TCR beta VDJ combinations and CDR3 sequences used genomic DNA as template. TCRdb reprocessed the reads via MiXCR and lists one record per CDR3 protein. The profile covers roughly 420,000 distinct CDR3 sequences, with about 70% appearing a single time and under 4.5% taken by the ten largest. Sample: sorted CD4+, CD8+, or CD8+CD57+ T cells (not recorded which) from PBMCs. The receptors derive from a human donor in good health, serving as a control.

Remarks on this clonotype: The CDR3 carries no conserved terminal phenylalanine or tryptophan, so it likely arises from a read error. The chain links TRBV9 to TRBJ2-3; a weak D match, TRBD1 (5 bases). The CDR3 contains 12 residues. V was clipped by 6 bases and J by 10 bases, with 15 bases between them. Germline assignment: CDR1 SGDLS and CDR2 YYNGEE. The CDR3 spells CASTFGAAAQYI. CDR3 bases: TGTGCCAGCACATTTGGGGCAGCTGCGCAGTATATT.

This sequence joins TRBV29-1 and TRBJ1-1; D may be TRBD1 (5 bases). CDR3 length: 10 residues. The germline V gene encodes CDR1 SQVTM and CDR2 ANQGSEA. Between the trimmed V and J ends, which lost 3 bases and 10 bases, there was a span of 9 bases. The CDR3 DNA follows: TGCAGCGTTGATGATGGGGGAGCTTTCTTT. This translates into CSVDDGGAFF.

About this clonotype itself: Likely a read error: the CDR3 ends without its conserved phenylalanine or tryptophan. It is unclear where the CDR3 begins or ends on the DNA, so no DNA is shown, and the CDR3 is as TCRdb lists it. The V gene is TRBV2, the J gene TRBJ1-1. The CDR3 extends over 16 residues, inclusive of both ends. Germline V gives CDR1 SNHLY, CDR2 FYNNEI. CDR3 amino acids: CASSAGRASNQPQHFV.

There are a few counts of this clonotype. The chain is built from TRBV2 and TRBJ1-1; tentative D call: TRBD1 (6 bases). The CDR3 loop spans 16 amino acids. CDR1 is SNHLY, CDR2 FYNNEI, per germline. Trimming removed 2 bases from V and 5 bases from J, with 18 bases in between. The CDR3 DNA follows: TGTGCCAGCAGTGAAATCGGATCGGGGAGGGGGACTGAAGCTTTCTTT. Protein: CASSEIGSGRGTEAFF.

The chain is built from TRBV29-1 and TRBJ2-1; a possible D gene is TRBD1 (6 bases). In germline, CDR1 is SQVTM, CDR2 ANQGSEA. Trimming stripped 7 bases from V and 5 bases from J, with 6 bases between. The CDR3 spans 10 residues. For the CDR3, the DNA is TGCAGCGGGACAGACAATGAGCAGTTCTTC. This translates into CSGTDNEQFF.